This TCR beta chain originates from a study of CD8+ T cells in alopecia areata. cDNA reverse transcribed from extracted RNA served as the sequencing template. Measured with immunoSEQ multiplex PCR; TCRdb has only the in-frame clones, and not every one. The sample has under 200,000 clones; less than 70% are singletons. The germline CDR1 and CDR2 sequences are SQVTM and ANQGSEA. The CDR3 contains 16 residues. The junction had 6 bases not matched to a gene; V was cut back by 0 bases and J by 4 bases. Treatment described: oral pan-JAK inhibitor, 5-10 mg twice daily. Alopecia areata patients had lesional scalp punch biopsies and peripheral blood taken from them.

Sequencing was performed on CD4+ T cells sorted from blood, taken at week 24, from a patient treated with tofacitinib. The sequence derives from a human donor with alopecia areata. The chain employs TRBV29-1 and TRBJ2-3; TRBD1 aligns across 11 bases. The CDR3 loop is CSVEDLWGQGADTQYF. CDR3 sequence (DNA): TGCAGCGTTGAAGATCTGTGGGGACAGGGGGCAGATACGCAGTATTTT.